These 23 T cell receptor beta chains originate from one sample sequenced in a study of T cells after posttransplantation cyclophosphamide. Only in-frame clones appear in the TCRdb table, and some are missing; sequencing was by immunoSEQ multiplex PCR. The table records around 22,000 clones, around 90% of them present only once. Methotrexate plus calcineurin inhibitor accompanied controls' myeloablative marrow transplants; sampling was 1 year later. The specimen was PBMCs, collected after an allogeneic stem cell transplant with a calcineurin inhibitor and methotrexate. The receptors were gathered from a female patient in her forties or fifties who received an allogeneic stem cell transplant from an unrelated donor, was CMV-positive, and had chronic GVHD only. Some T cells may be transferred from the graft donor.

J is TRBJ2-7 and V is TRBV14; tentatively, D is TRBD2 (6 bases). Trimming took off 5 bases at V and 11 bases at J, with 16 bases between the two ends. The CDR3 runs to 12 residues. Germline V gene sequence: CDR1 SGHDN, CDR2 FVKESK. The CDR3 sequence: CASSNTLEGKYF. The CDR3 bases are TGTGCCAGCAGCAACACCTTGGAGGGGAAGTACTTC.

The chain joins TRBV7-3 to TRBJ2-3; D not certain. V lost 5 bases, J lost 2 bases, and 11 bases lay in between. Germline V CDR1 and CDR2: SGHTA, FQGTGA. CDR3 size: 14 residues. CDR3 region: CASSVQAFTDTQYF. For the CDR3, the DNA is TGTGCCAGCAGCGTTCAGGCTTTCACAGATACGCAGTATTTT.

The V gene is TRBV7-9, the J gene TRBJ2-1; maybe TRBD2 (6 bases). The CDR3 sequence is 18 residues long. Trimming removed 5 bases from V and 1 base from J, with 21 bases in between. Germline-derived CDR1 and CDR2 are SEHNR and FQNEAQ (reference sequence). CDR3 nucleotides: TGTGCCAGCAGCCGAAGTAAGACGAGCGGGCAGTCCTACAATGAGCAGTTCTTC. This codes for CASSRSKTSGQSYNEQFF.

The table lists this clone with a few counts. The chain carries TRBV10-2 and TRBJ1-1; D ambiguous. Trimming took off 3 bases at V and 6 bases at J, with 8 bases between the two ends. Germline V gene sequence: CDR1 WSHSY, CDR2 SAAADI. This CDR3 contains 12 residues. The CDR3 DNA reads TGCGCCAGCAGTGATGAGGGATCTGAAGCTTTCTTT. Amino acid sequence: CASSDEGSEAFF.

V and J are TRBV6-5 and TRBJ2-1, with a tentative D call TRBD2 (5 bases). The V gene lost 4 bases and the J gene lost 2 bases, with 12 bases spanning the gap. Germline V gene sequence: CDR1 MNHEY, CDR2 SVGAGI. This CDR3 is built from 15 residues. The DNA for the CDR3 is TGTGCCAGCAGTTCCAGAGCGGACCCCTACAATGAGCAGTTCTTC. Its protein is CASSSRADPYNEQFF.

The chain has TRBV6-6 and TRBJ2-3; D is unclear. Germline assignment: CDR1 MNHNY and CDR2 SVGAGI (reference sequence). Trimming cost V 5 bases and J 6 bases, with 6 bases left between them. This CDR3 has 11 amino acids. The CDR3 region has the DNA TGTGCCAGCAGTCCCTATGATACGCAGTATTTT. Its translation: CASSPYDTQYF.

The CDR3 sequence: CASSKDGKNTGELFF. CDR3 in DNA: TGTGCCAGCAGCAAGGACGGGAAGAACACCGGGGAGCTGTTTTTT. The chain has TRBV2 and TRBJ2-2; a weak D match, TRBD2 (5 bases). V was cut by 6 bases and J by 1 base, with 12 bases left in between. CDR3 length: 15 amino acids. The germline V gene encodes CDR1 SNHLY and CDR2 FYNNEI. The full variable domain, in which reference TRBV2 and TRBJ2-2 provide the parts outside the CDR3, is EPEVTQTPSHQVTQMGQEVILRCVPISNHLYFYWYRQILGQKVEFLVSFYNNEISEKSEIFDDQFSVERPDGSNFTLKIRSTKLEDSAMYFCASSKDGKNTGELFFGEGSRLTVL.

This chain uses TRBV18 with TRBJ2-7; D may be TRBD2 (5 bases). Germline assignment: CDR1 KGHSH and CDR2 LQKENI. Deletions cut 0 bases from V and 3 bases from J, with 15 bases between. The CDR3 is 16 residues long. CDR3 in amino acids: CASSPPEPGGGYEQYF. As DNA, the CDR3 is TGTGCCAGCTCACCACCGGAACCAGGAGGCGGCTACGAGCAGTACTTC.

This clone was seen only once. This chain joins TRBV30 and TRBJ1-1; weak D call: TRBD1 (5 bases). The ends were cut back, 2 bases at V and 0 bases at J, with 10 bases in the middle. Looked up from germline, CDR1 is GTSNPN and CDR2 is SVGIG (reference sequence). The CDR3 is 14 amino acids. The CDR3 reads CAWSFVQVNTEAFF. The CDR3 coding sequence is TGTGCCTGGAGTTTTGTACAGGTGAACACTGAAGCTTTCTTT.

The genes are TRBV6-6 and TRBJ2-5, with 8 bases matching TRBD2. V gave up 0 bases and J gave up 1 base; unmatched junction bases: 4. The CDR3 is 16 residues long. Germline loops: CDR1 MNHNY, CDR2 SVGAGI (reference sequence). DNA of the CDR3: TGTGCCAGCAGTTACTCGTGGCTAGCGGGCCAAGAGACCCAGTACTTC. Its translation: CASSYSWLAGQETQYF.

The chain combines TRBV7-8 with TRBJ1-6, with 8 bases aligning to TRBD1. Germline values: CDR1 SGHVS, CDR2 FQNEAQ. V was pared by 1 base and J by 6 bases, with 2 bases of the junction left unmatched. The CDR3 contains 15 residues. CDR3 sequence: CASSLDQGANSPLHF. The CDR3 DNA follows: TGTGCCAGCAGCTTAGATCAGGGGGCTAATTCACCCCTCCACTTT.

The rearrangement joins TRBV5-1 to TRBJ2-1; 12 bases line up with TRBD2. V shed 0 bases and J 4 bases; nucleotides not matched to a gene: 5. The CDR3 is 17 amino acids. Germline loops: CDR1 SGHRS, CDR2 YFSETQ. The CDR3 sequence: CASSLARLAGEYNEQFF. The DNA of the CDR3 is TGCGCCAGCAGCTTGGCCAGACTAGCGGGAGAATACAATGAGCAGTTCTTC.

This chain's CDR3 is CASSLVGQNEQYF. The DNA of the CDR3 is TGTGCCAGCAGCTTAGTTGGACAAAACGAGCAGTACTTC. This rearrangement joins TRBV7-9 to TRBJ2-7; maybe TRBD1 (5 bases). This CDR3 region has 13 residues. Germline CDR1 is SEHNR and CDR2 is FQNEAQ (reference sequence). V lost 1 base and J 5 bases, leaving 9 bases between the germline ends.

The CDR3 sequence is CASSPHRGLAGTGELFF. The CDR3 nucleotides are TGTGCCAGCAGCCCTCACCGGGGACTAGCGGGCACCGGGGAGCTGTTTTTT. The rearrangement joins TRBV9 to TRBJ2-2; 12 bases line up with TRBD2. CDR1 SGDLS and CDR2 YYNGEE come from the germline V gene. V gave up 4 bases and J gave up 4 bases; unmatched junction bases: 8. The CDR3 totals 17 residues.

V gene TRBV6-6 combines with J gene TRBJ2-3; 11 nucleotides match TRBD2. V dropped 6 bases and J dropped 4; count of bases not matched to a gene: 6. Germline assignment: CDR1 MNHNY and CDR2 SVGAGI (reference sequence). The CDR3 is 15 residues long. The CDR3 loop is CASRLAGDGADTQYF. In DNA form, the CDR3 reads TGTGCCAGCAGACTAGCGGGAGACGGCGCAGATACGCAGTATTTT.

The chain uses TRBV27 and TRBJ2-1, with TRBD1 as a possible D gene (6 bases). This CDR3 has 12 residues. Trimming left V 3 bases short and J 7 bases short, with 7 bases between. Germline CDR1 reads MNHEY; CDR2 reads SMNVEV (reference sequence). Here the CDR3 DNA reads TGTGCCAGCAGTTTCCAGGGGAATGAGCAGTTCTTC. This gives the protein CASSFQGNEQFF.

This chain links TRBV5-1 with TRBJ1-1, with 7 bases aligning to TRBD1. J lost 1 base, V lost 1 base, and 10 bases had no gene match. This CDR3 is built from 17 residues. Germline assignment: CDR1 SGHRS and CDR2 YFSETQ. CDR3 coding DNA: TGCGCCAGCAGCTTGCCTCCAGGGGGGATTAGGAACACTGAAGCTTTCTTT. Protein product: CASSLPPGGIRNTEAFF.

This chain uses TRBV5-1 with TRBJ2-5, with 9 positions matching TRBD1. The CDR3 is 15 residues long. Germline-derived CDR1 and CDR2 are SGHRS and YFSETQ. Losses at the gene ends were 2 bases for V and 5 bases for J; bases not matched to a gene: 7. CDR3 loop: CASSFGTGYRETQYF. The CDR3, as DNA: TGCGCCAGCAGCTTTGGGACAGGGTATCGGGAGACCCAGTACTTC.

This chain connects TRBV7-2 to TRBJ1-5, with a possible D match to TRBD1 (5 bases). The CDR3 has 15 amino acids. Germline V gene sequence: CDR1 SGHTA, CDR2 FQGNSA. Trimming removed 4 bases at V and 2 bases at J, with 12 bases between. CDR3 in amino acids: CASSSPGYGNQPQHF. The CDR3 DNA sequence: TGTGCCAGCAGCTCCCCAGGGTACGGCAATCAGCCCCAGCATTTT.

V usage is TRBV7-3 and J usage is TRBJ1-1; D gene uncertain. CDR1 is SGHTA, CDR2 FQGTGA, per germline. CDR3 length: 14 amino acids. Between the trimmed V and J ends, which lost 5 bases and 1 base, there was a span of 11 bases. The CDR3 DNA is TGTGCCAGCAGCCCGAGGGATAAGAACACTGAAGCTTTCTTT. Its translation: CASSPRDKNTEAFF. Full variable domain (rest looked up from reference TRBV7-3 and TRBJ1-1): GAGVSQTPSNKVTEKGKYVELRCDPISGHTALYWYRQSLGQGPEFLIYFQGTGAADDSGLPNDRFFAVRPEGSVSTLKIQRTERGDSAVYLCASSPRDKNTEAFFGQGTRLTVV.

The rearrangement uses TRBV28 and TRBJ2-7; 9 bases map to TRBD2. The V gene end was trimmed by 5 bases and the J gene end by 2 bases; junction bases not matched to a gene: 10. Per the germline V gene, CDR1 is MDHEN and CDR2 is SYDVKM. The CDR3 is 16 amino acids. The CDR3 sequence is CASSLATSGTTYEQYF. The CDR3 DNA is TGTGCCAGCAGTCTGGCGACTAGCGGTACTACCTACGAGCAGTACTTC.

This clone was counted between two and nine times. V usage is TRBV7-2 and J usage is TRBJ2-7, with 8 bases that match TRBD2. After removal of 0 bases from V and 3 bases from J, the junction contained 1 base not matched to a gene. CDR1 is SGHTA and CDR2 is FQGNSA in the germline V gene. CDR3 size: 14 residues. In nucleotides, the CDR3 is TGTGCCAGCAGCTTAGCACTAGCGGTCTACGAGCAGTACTTC. It codes for CASSLALAVYEQYF.

V usage is TRBV28 and J usage is TRBJ1-1; 8 bases are shared with TRBD1. Trimming removed 5 bases from V and 1 base from J; junction bases left unmatched: 9. CDR3 size: 16 residues. CDR1 is MDHEN and CDR2 is SYDVKM in the germline V gene. CDR3 region: CASSLSGQGPNTEAFF. The CDR3 DNA reads as TGTGCCAGCAGTCTATCAGGACAGGGACCGAACACTGAAGCTTTCTTT.